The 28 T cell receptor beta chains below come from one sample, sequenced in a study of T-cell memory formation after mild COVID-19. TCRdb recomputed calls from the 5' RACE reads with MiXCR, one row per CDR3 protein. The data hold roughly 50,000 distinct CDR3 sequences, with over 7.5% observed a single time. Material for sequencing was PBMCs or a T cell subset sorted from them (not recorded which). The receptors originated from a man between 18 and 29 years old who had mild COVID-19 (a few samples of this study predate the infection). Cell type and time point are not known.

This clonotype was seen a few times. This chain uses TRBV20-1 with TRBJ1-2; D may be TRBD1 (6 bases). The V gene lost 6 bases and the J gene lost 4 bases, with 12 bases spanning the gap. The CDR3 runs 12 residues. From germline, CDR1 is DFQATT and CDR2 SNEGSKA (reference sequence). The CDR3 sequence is CSASQGLYGYTF. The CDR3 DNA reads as TGCAGTGCGTCGCAGGGGCTCTATGGCTACACCTTC.

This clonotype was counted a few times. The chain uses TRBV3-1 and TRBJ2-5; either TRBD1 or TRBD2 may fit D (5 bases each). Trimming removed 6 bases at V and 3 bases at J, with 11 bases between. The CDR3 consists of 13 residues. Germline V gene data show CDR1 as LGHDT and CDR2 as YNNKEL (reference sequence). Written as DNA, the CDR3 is TGTGCCAGCAGGCTCCGAGGGGAAGAGACCCAGTACTTC. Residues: CASRLRGEETQYF.

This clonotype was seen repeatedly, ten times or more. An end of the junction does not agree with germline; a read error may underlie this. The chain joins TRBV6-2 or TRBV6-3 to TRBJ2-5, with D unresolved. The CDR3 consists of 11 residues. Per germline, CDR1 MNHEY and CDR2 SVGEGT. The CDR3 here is CASSYSRTVDF. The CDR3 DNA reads TGTGCCAGCAGTTACTCTAGGACGGTGGACTTC.

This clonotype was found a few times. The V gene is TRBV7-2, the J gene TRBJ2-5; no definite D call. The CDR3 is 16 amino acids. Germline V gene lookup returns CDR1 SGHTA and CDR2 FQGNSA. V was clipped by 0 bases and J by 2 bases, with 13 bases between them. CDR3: CASSLAGNLPQETQYF. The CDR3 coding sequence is TGTGCCAGCAGCTTAGCGGGGAACCTGCCTCAAGAGACCCAGTACTTC.

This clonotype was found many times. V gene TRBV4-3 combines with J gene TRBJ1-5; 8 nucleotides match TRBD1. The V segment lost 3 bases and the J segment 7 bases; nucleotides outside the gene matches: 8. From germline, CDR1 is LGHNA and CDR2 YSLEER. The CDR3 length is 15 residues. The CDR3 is CASSQVAGGEQPQHF. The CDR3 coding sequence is TGCGCCAGCAGCCAGGTAGCAGGGGGCGAGCAGCCCCAGCATTTT.

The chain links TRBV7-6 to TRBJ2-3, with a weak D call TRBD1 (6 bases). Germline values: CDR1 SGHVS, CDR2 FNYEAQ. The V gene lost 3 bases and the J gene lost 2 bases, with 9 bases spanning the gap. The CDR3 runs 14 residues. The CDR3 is CASSFRDNTDTQYF. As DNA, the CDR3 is TGTGCCAGCAGCTTTAGGGACAACACAGATACGCAGTATTTT.

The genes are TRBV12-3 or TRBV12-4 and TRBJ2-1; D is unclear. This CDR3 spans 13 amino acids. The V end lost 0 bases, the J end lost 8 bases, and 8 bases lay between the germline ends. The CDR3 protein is CASSLATSYEQFF. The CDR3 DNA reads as TGTGCCAGCAGTTTAGCGACAAGCTATGAGCAGTTCTTC.

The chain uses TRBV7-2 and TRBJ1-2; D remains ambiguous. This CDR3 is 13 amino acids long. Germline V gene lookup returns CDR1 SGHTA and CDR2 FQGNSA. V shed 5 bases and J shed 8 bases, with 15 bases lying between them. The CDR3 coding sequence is TGTGCCAGCAGCCTCCCAGGATCTTTAGGCTACACCTTC. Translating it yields CASSLPGSLGYTF.

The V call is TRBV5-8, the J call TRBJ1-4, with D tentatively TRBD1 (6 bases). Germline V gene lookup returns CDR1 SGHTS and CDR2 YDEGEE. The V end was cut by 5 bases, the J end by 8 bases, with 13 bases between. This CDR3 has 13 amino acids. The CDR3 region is CASRDSLREKLFF. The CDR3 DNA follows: TGTGCCAGCAGGGACAGTCTTCGCGAAAAACTGTTTTTT.

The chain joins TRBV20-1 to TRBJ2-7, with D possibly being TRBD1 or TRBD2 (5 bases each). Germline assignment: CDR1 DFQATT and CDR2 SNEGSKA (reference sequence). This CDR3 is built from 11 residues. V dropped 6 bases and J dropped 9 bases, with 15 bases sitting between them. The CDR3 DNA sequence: TGCAGTGCCCCGGGACCTTTTGGGCAGTACTTC. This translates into CSAPGPFGQYF.

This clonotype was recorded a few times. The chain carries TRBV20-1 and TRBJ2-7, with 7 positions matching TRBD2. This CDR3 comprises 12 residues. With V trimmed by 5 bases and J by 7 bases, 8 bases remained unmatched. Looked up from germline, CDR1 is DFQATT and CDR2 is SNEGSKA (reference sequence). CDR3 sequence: CSASRTRGEQYV. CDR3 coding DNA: TGCAGTGCTTCACGGACTAGAGGGGAGCAGTACGTC.

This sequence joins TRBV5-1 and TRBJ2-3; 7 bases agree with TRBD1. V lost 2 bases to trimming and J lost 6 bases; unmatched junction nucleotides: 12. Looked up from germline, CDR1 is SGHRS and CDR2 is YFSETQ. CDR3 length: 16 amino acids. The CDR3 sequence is CASSLPDRAQGDTQYF. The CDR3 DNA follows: TGCGCCAGCAGCTTACCCGACAGGGCGCAAGGGGATACGCAGTATTTT.

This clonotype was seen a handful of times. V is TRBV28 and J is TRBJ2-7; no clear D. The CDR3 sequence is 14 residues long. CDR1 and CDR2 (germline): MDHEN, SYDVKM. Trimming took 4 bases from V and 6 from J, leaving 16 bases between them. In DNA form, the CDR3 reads TGTGCCAGCAGTTCTCACCCTCAGCCGGGCGAGCAGTACGTC. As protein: CASSSHPQPGEQYV.

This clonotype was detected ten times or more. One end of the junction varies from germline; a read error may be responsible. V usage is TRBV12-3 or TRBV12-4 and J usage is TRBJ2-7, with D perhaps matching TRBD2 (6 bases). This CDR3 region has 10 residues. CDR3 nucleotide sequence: TGTGCCAGCAGTCCTAAAGGAGGGGACTTC. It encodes CASSPKGGDF.

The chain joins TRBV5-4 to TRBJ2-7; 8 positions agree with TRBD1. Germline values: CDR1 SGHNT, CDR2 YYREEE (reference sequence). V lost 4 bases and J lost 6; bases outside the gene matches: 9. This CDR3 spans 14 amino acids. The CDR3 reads CASSPDREAGEQYF. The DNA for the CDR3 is TGTGCCAGCAGCCCGGACAGGGAGGCGGGCGAGCAGTACTTC.

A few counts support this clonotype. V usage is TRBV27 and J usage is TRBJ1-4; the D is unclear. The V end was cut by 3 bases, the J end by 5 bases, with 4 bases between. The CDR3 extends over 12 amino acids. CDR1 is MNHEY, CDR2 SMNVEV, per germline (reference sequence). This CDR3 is CASSFHNEKLFF. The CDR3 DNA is TGTGCCAGCAGTTTCCACAATGAAAAACTGTTTTTT. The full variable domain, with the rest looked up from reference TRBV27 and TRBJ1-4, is EAQVTQNPRYLITVTGKKLTVTCSQNMNHEYMSWYRQDPGLGLRQIYYSMNVEVTDKGDVPEGYKVSRKEKRNFPLILESPSPNQTSLYFCASSFHNEKLFFGSGTQLSVL.

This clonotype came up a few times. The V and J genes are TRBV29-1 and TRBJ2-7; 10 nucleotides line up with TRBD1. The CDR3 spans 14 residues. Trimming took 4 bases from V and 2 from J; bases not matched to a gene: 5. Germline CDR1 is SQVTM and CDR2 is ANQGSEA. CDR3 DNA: TGCAGCGTTGTCACCGGGACAGGGGCCTACGAGCAGTACTTC. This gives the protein CSVVTGTGAYEQYF.

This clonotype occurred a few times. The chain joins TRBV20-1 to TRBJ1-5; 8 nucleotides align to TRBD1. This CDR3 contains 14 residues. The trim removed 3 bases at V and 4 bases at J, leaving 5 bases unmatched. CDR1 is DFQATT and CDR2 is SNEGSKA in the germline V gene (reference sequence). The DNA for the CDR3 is TGCAGTGCTAGCAGGGGGCAAGGTAATCAGCCCCAGCATTTT. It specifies CSASRGQGNQPQHF.

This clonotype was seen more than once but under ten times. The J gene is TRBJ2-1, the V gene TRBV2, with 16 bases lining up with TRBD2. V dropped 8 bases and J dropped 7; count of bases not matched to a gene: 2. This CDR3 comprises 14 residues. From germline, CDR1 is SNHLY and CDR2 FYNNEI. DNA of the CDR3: TGTGCCAGCGGGGGACTAGCGGGGGGGAATGAGCAGTTCTTC. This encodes CASGGLAGGNEQFF.

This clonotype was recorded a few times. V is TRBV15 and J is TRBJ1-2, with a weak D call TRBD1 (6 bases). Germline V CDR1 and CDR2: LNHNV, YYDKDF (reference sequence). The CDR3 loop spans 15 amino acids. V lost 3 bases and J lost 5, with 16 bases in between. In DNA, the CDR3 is TGTGCCACCAGCAGGAATACCGGGACACCTTATGGCTACACCTTC. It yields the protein CATSRNTGTPYGYTF.

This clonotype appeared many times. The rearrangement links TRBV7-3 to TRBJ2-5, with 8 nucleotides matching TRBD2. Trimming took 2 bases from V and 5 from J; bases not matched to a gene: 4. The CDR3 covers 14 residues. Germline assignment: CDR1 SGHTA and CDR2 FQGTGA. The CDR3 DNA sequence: TGTGCCAGCAGCTTACGGGGGGGCCTGGAGACCCAGTACTTC. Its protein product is CASSLRGGLETQYF. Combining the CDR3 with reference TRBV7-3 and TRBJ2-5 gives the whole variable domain GAGVSQTPSNKVTEKGKYVELRCDPISGHTALYWYRQSLGQGPEFLIYFQGTGAADDSGLPNDRFFAVRPEGSVSTLKIQRTERGDSAVYLCASSLRGGLETQYFGPGTRLLVL.

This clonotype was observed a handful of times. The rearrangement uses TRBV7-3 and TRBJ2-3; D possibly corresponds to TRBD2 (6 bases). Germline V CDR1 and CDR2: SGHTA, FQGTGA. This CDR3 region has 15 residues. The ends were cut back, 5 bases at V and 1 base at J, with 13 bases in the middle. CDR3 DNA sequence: TGTGCCAGCAGCCCAAGTGGGACTGGCACAGATACGCAGTATTTT. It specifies CASSPSGTGTDTQYF.

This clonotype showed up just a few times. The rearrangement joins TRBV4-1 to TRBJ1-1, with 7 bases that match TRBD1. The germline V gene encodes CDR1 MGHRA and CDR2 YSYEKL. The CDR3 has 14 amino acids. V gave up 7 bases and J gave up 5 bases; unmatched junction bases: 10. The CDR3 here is CASKTLQGQTEAFF. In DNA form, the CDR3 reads TGCGCCAGCAAAACCCTACAGGGACAGACTGAAGCTTTCTTT.

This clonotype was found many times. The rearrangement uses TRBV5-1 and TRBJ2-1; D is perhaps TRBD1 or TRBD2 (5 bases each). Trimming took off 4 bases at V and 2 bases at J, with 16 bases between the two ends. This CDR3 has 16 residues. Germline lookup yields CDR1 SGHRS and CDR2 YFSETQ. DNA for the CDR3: TGCGCCAGCAGCCCCCCGGTCGGGGCCCCCTACAATGAGCAGTTCTTC. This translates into CASSPPVGAPYNEQFF.

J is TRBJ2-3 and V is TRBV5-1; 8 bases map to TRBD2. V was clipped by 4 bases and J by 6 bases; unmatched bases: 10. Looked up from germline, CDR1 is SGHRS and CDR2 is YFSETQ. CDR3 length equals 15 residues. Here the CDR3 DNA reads TGCGCCAGCAGCCCGGAGCGGGGGAGCAGGGATACGCAGTATTTT. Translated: CASSPERGSRDTQYF.

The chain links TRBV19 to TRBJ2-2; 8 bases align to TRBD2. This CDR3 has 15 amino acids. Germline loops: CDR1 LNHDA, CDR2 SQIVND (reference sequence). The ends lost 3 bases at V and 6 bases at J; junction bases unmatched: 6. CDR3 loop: CASSIGGAVAGELFF. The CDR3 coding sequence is TGTGCCAGTAGTATCGGGGGGGCCGTGGCCGGGGAGCTGTTTTTT.

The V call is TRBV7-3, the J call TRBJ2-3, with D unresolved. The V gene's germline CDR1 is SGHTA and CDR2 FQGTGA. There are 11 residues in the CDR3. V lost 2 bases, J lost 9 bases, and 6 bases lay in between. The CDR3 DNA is TGTGCCAGCAGCTTACTCGGGACGCAGTATTTT. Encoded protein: CASSLLGTQYF.

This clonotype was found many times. The CDR3 DNA follows: TGTGCCAGCAGCCTTTTGAACAATGAGCAGTTCTTC. Translating gives CASSLLNNEQFF. The chain couples TRBV28 to TRBJ2-1; D remains unclear. Germline V CDR1 and CDR2: MDHEN, SYDVKM. The CDR3 loop spans 12 amino acids. V was pared by 6 bases and J by 5 bases, with 8 bases between.